This TCR beta chain was obtained from a study of molecular identifiers for immune sequencing clone quantification. With 10%, 30% or 50% of RNA, 20,000 to 1,000,000 naive CD8 T cells were sequenced. Study observations and caveats: Whereas clones above 20 RNA copies held under 1% of naive-cell molecules, they held over 98% of effector molecules.

The V gene's germline CDR1 is LGHDT and CDR2 YNNKEL (reference sequence). This CDR3 is built from 15 residues. The germline V and J ends were trimmed by 8 bases and 2 bases, with 15 bases remaining between them. This clonotype turned up a few times. The antigen is undetermined. From the PCR reads, TCRdb called clonotypes with MiXCR, one entry per CDR3 protein. The table shows approximately 680,000 distinct CDR3 sequences, with 25% occurring only once. This rearrangement joins TRBV3-1 to TRBJ1-4; D is perhaps TRBD1 (5 bases). This TCR came from a human donor in good health. Some libraries in this study had Jurkat cell RNA spiked in. The sequencing sample was made of naive CD8+ T cells from blood, with Jurkat cell RNA spiked in. Sample subset: FACS-sorted CD8+CD4-CCR7+CD45RA+ naive T cells. The DNA for the CDR3 is TGTGCCAGCGCACCCCTTGGGGGGACTAATGAAAAACTGTTTTTT. As protein: CASAPLGGTNEKLFF.